This TCR beta chain was obtained from a study of T cell repertoires in cytomegalovirus infection. Across the whole study: Recently described HLA-C-restricted plus well-studied HLA-B-restricted CMV epitopes were used. Public TCR beta signature analysis indicated the presence of both CMV infection and matching HLA type. Broader study findings: The ex vivo response showed dominance by HLA-C-restricted CMV-specific TCR beta clonotypes.

One entry per CDR3 protein results from TCRdb running MiXCR on the reads. Of 300,000 to 400,000 distinct CDR3 sequences detected, almost 30% appear once; the ten largest clones hold 20%. From germline, CDR1 is SGHTA and CDR2 FQGTGA. The length of the CDR3 is 15 residues. V was cut by 5 bases and J by 8 bases, with 20 bases left in between. This clonotype was seen a handful of times. Its specificity is unknown. Sequencing used cultured PBMCs, obtained from culture after CMV antigen stimulation. The chain couples TRBV7-3 to TRBJ2-3; the D gene is possibly TRBD2 (6 bases). This receptor was identified in a human donor in good health (CMV status not recorded). Some clones in this sample may be carry-over from other donors' samples. The CDR3 is CASSLGTLDRGTQYF. The CDR3 DNA reads as TGTGCCAGCAGCCTAGGGACTCTCGATAGGGGTACGCAGTATTTT. The full variable domain, completed using reference TRBV7-3 and TRBJ2-3, is GAGVSQTPSNKVTEKGKYVELRCDPISGHTALYWYRQSLGQGPEFLIYFQGTGAADDSGLPNDRFFAVRPEGSVSTLKIQRTERGDSAVYLCASSLGTLDRGTQYFGPGTRLTVL.